This TCR beta chain is from a study of T cells after yellow fever vaccination. V lost 0 bases to trimming and J lost 5 bases, with 6 bases between them. This CDR3 contains 13 residues. In germline, CDR1 is MNHEY, CDR2 SVGAGI. TCRdb reprocessed the 5' RACE reads with MiXCR, giving one entry per CDR3 protein. The sample records about 300,000 distinct CDR3 sequences, 4% being singletons. Findings and caveats of the study: Clonotypes shared by both compartments, CD4 and CD8, made up a small share. Most primary-vaccination clones reappeared after the booster (approximately 95% CD4, around 88% CD8). Weaker overall, the secondary response nonetheless peaked faster (day 5 versus 15).

This clonotype was counted a few times. No antigen is known for it. The specimen was PBMCs, collected 5 days after the yellow fever booster vaccination. The receptor's source is a man aged 18 to 29 who received the YFV17D yellow fever vaccine. The chain links TRBV6-5 to TRBJ2-3; D remains unclear. CDR3 nucleotides: TGTGCCAGCAGTTACTCCGGGTTAGATACGCAGTATTTT. This encodes CASSYSGLDTQYF.